This T cell receptor (beta chain) was captured in a study of T cell repertoires in cytomegalovirus infection. The wider study: Carrying CMV and the relevant HLA type showed in public TCR beta signatures. Study results and limitations: The cumulative frequency of public TCR beta families distinguished individuals who carried CMV together with the relevant HLA. HLA-C-restricted CMV clonotypes gave the most frequent clonotype in two of eight donors.

Notes on this clonotype: Antigen specificity is unknown.

MiXCR, applied by TCRdb to the reads, yields one record per CDR3 protein. The top ten clones hold roughly 16% of a sample with around 260,000 distinct CDR3 sequences, around 8.7% of them seen once. Sequencing was done on a sample of PBMCs. The source of this sequence is a human donor in good health (CMV status not recorded). Some clones in this sample may be carry-over from other donors' samples.

The CDR3 coding sequence is TGTGCCAGCAGTTACGCCCAGGGTGGGGCTACGCAGTATTTT. Translated: CASSYAQGGATQYF. The chain links TRBV6-2 or TRBV6-3 to TRBJ2-3; the D gene is possibly TRBD1 (5 bases). This CDR3 spans 14 amino acids. Germline V gene lookup returns CDR1 MNHEY and CDR2 SVGEGT. The V end was cut by 2 bases, the J end by 8 bases, with 14 bases between.